Below, 14 T cell receptor beta chains from the same sample are listed, as sequenced in a study of blood T cell repertoires in COVID-19. Sequenced by immunoSEQ multiplex PCR; TCRdb stores in-frame clones only, minus some. The sample yields 140,000 to 150,000 clones, about nine tenths seen once. The sample taken for sequencing was PBMCs or T cells enriched from blood (not recorded which). Receptors were obtained from a woman in her 40s who had been exposed to COVID-19.

V usage is TRBV5-1 and J usage is TRBJ2-3; D unclear. Trimming shortened V by 0 bases and J by 6 bases, and 11 bases separated the two germline ends. In germline, CDR1 is SGHRS, CDR2 YFSETQ. This CDR3 region has 14 residues. The CDR3 DNA follows: TGCGCCAGCAGCTTGGACCGGAGTAGGGATACGCAGTATTTT. The encoded protein is CASSLDRSRDTQYF.

The chain employs TRBV25-1 and TRBJ2-7; D remains unclear. The CDR3 loop spans 11 amino acids. CDR1 is MGHDK, CDR2 SYGVNS, per germline. Trimming removed 1 base at V and 5 bases at J, with 3 bases between. The CDR3 spells CASSELDEQYF. The CDR3 bases are TGTGCCAGCAGTGAATTAGACGAGCAGTACTTC.

Only a few counts were recorded for this clone. The chain has TRBV11-2 and TRBJ2-7; 8 bases are a match to TRBD1. This CDR3 comprises 15 residues. With V trimmed by 5 bases and J by 3 bases, 9 bases remained unmatched. Germline assignment: CDR1 SGHAT and CDR2 FQNNGV. CDR3 sequence (DNA): TGTGCCAGCAGCGAAAACAGGGGGAGTGGCTACGAGCAGTACTTC. This translates into CASSENRGSGYEQYF.

The genes are TRBV5-4 and TRBJ1-4; 8 nucleotides match TRBD1. This CDR3 region has 13 residues. CDR1 SGHNT and CDR2 YYREEE come from the germline V gene (reference sequence). The trim removed 9 bases at V and 4 bases at J, leaving 5 bases unmatched. The CDR3 reads CATATGDNEKLFF. DNA for the CDR3: TGTGCCACCGCGACAGGGGATAATGAAAAACTGTTTTTT. The full variable domain, completed using reference TRBV5-4 and TRBJ1-4, is ETGVTQSPTHLIKTRGQQVTLRCSSQSGHNTVSWYQQALGQGPQFIFQYYREEENGRGNFPPRFSGLQFPNYSSELNVNALELDDSALYLCATATGDNEKLFFGSGTQLSVL.

V is TRBV7-3 and J is TRBJ2-1; 9 positions match TRBD2. This CDR3 comprises 17 residues. CDR1 is SGHTA, CDR2 FQGTGA, per germline. V gave up 1 base and J gave up 5 bases; unmatched junction bases: 9. The CDR3 DNA follows: TGTGCCAGCAGCTTAAAAGTGACTAGCGGATCCCACAATGAGCAGTTCTTC. Residues: CASSLKVTSGSHNEQFF.

In its sample, this clone was seen a few times. J is TRBJ1-3 and V is TRBV29-1, with D unclear. V lost 5 bases and J lost 5, with 7 bases in between. The CDR3 loop spans 11 amino acids. Germline assignment: CDR1 SQVTM and CDR2 ANQGSEA. In DNA, the CDR3 is TGCAGCGTTCCGTACAGAAACACCATATATTTT. This gives the protein CSVPYRNTIYF.

The CDR3 DNA follows: TGTGCCAGCAGTTACTCGTTTTTTCGCAGGACAGACAACACTGAAGCTTTCTTT. Residues: CASSYSFFRRTDNTEAFF. V and J are TRBV6-2 or TRBV6-3 and TRBJ1-1; possible D gene TRBD1, 6 bases. Germline V CDR1 and CDR2: MNHEY, SVGEGT. Between the trimmed V and J ends, which lost 0 bases and 2 bases, there was a span of 19 bases. CDR3 size: 18 residues.

The CDR3 sequence is CASSIRDRAAEQFF. DNA of the CDR3: TGCGCCAGCAGCATCCGGGACAGGGCGGCTGAGCAGTTCTTC. The rearrangement uses TRBV5-1 and TRBJ2-1, with TRBD1 matching over 9 bases. CDR3 size: 14 residues. Germline assignment: CDR1 SGHRS and CDR2 YFSETQ. Losses at the gene ends were 4 bases for V and 9 bases for J; bases not matched to a gene: 8.

The table lists this clone with a count of one. The genes are TRBV7-9 and TRBJ2-3; TRBD1 matches at 8 bases. Losses at the gene ends were 4 bases for V and 0 bases for J; bases not matched to a gene: 3. This CDR3 region has 15 residues. Germline assignment: CDR1 SEHNR and CDR2 FQNEAQ (reference sequence). CDR3 DNA: TGTGCCAGCAGCTATGGGGACAGGAGCACAGATACGCAGTATTTT. Translated, it gives CASSYGDRSTDTQYF.

In its sample, this clone was seen a few times. J is TRBJ2-3 and V is TRBV6-4; TRBD2 matches at 7 bases. The CDR3 extends over 14 amino acids. Germline-derived CDR1 and CDR2 are MRHNA and SNTAGT. V trimming: 2 bases; J trimming: 1 base; junction bases outside the gene matches: 0. CDR3 nucleotides: TGTGCCAGCAGTGACGCGGGGGGCACAGATACGCAGTATTTT. This encodes CASSDAGGTDTQYF.

The chain is built from TRBV10-3 and TRBJ1-2; no reliable D call. Trimming removed 2 bases from V and 0 bases from J, with 4 bases in between. The CDR3 contains 13 residues. Germline V gene data show CDR1 as ENHRY and CDR2 as SYGVKD. CDR3 in amino acids: CAISEAANYGYTF. The CDR3 DNA sequence: TGTGCCATCAGTGAGGCGGCTAACTATGGCTACACCTTC.

The genes are TRBV10-1 and TRBJ2-5; D might be TRBD1 (5 bases). The CDR3 totals 13 residues. Germline CDR1 and CDR2: WNHNN and SYGVQD (reference sequence). The V and J ends lost 4 bases and 2 bases respectively, with 8 bases between them. In DNA form, the CDR3 reads TGCGCCAGCAGTGGGACAATTCAAGAGACCCAGTACTTC. Translation gives CASSGTIQETQYF.

The chain is built from TRBV29-1 and TRBJ2-1; 10 bases match TRBD2. Germline trimming cut 4 bases from V and 14 bases from J; bases unmatched to any gene: 8. The CDR3 length is 12 residues. Germline V gives CDR1 SQVTM, CDR2 ANQGSEA. The chain's CDR3 is CSVGRTSGQEFF. The CDR3 DNA follows: TGCAGCGTTGGACGGACTAGCGGCCAAGAGTTCTTC.

This rearrangement joins TRBV19 to TRBJ2-1, with D unclear. CDR1 is LNHDA and CDR2 is SQIVND in the germline V gene (reference sequence). Trimming left V 2 bases short and J 0 bases short, with 8 bases between. CDR3 length: 15 residues. The chain's CDR3 is CASSIPPGSYNEQFF. Written as DNA, the CDR3 is TGTGCCAGTAGTATACCCCCCGGCTCCTACAATGAGCAGTTCTTC.